The rows below give T cell receptor beta chains drawn from one sample of a study of blood T cell repertoires in COVID-19. The repertoire was sequenced with immunoSEQ multiplex PCR; TCRdb's copy has only in-frame clones and lacks some. The sample gives about 280,000 clones, approximately 86% of which show up once; less than 10% is in the top ten. The specimen sequenced was peripheral blood. Source of these receptors: a man younger than 30 with active or convalescent COVID-19. Both conserved end residues are part of each CDR3. The order of the fields is D gene, clone size, V gene, J gene, CDR3 protein, CDR3 DNA. The D gene is left open where the match is weak. Some rows mark clone size as missing; the rest say once, few, many or name a class of expanded clone.

TRBD1,.,TRBV5-1,TRBJ2-2,CASSQPGTGHTGELFF,TGCGCCAGCAGCCAACCCGGGACAGGGCACACCGGGGAGCTGTTTTTT
TRBD1,.,TRBV27,TRBJ2-5,CASSIYRGETQYF,TGTGCCAGCAGTATCTACAGGGGCGAGACCCAGTACTTC
TRBD2,.,TRBV3-1/TRBV3-2,TRBJ2-1,CASSQNPGLAGYNEQFF,TGTGCCAGCAGCCAAAACCCCGGACTAGCGGGCTACAATGAGCAGTTCTTC
.,once,TRBV5-4,TRBJ2-7,CASSSGMTTYEQYF,TGTGCCAGCAGCTCCGGGATGACGACCTACGAGCAGTACTTC
.,once,TRBV5-4,TRBJ2-5,CASSLPASEETQYF,TGTGCCAGCAGCTTGCCGGCTAGCGAAGAGACCCAGTACTTC
.,.,TRBV7-8,TRBJ2-7,CASSSGQTYEQYF,TGTGCCAGCAGCTCCGGACAGACATACGAGCAGTACTTC
TRBD2,once,TRBV6-5,TRBJ2-3,CASRGGPTRYF,TGTGCCAGCAGGGGAGGGCCCACGAGGTATTTT
.,.,TRBV11-2,TRBJ1-2,CASSFYRGEGYTF,TGTGCCAGCAGCTTCTATCGGGGTGAAGGCTACACCTTC
TRBD2,.,TRBV5-6,TRBJ2-7,CASSLGTSRVEQYF,TGTGCCAGCAGCTTGGGGACTAGCAGGGTCGAGCAGTACTTC
.,.,TRBV11-2,TRBJ2-2,CASRIKRSYTGELFF,TGTGCCAGCAGAATCAAGCGGTCATACACCGGGGAGCTGTTTTTT
.,.,TRBV7-2,TRBJ2-5,CASSPQTSQETQYF,TGTGCCAGCAGCCCCCAGACTAGCCAAGAGACCCAGTACTTC
.,.,TRBV11-2,TRBJ2-7,CASSLGPLSKGEWQYF,TGTGCCAGCAGCTTAGGACCCCTTAGTAAAGGAGAATGGCAGTACTTC
.,.,TRBV5-1,TRBJ1-6,CASSSRESYNLESSYNSPLHF,TGCGCCAGCAGCTCCCGGGAATCGTACAACCTGGAGAGCTCCTATAATTCACCCCTCCACTTT
.,.,TRBV6-5,TRBJ1-6,CASKGTDNSPLHF,TGTGCCAGCAAGGGGACTGATAATTCACCCCTCCACTTT
.,.,TRBV2,TRBJ1-4,CASSGQGRTSTNEKLFF,TGTGCCAGCAGTGGGCAGGGGAGAACCTCAACTAATGAAAAACTGTTTTTT
.,.,TRBV7-6,TRBJ2-2,CASSSYRANTGELFF,TGTGCCAGCAGCTCATACAGGGCGAACACCGGGGAGCTGTTTTTT
TRBD2,.,TRBV6-2/TRBV6-3,TRBJ2-5,CASSPGGGETQYF,TGTGCCAGCAGTCCGGGGGGAGGGGAGACCCAGTACTTC
TRBD1,.,TRBV6-5,TRBJ2-7,CASSYRDRYHEQYF,TGTGCCAGCAGTTATCGGGACAGGTACCACGAGCAGTACTTC
.,.,TRBV12-3/TRBV12-4,TRBJ1-5,CASSLDFVIPQHF,TGTGCCAGCAGTTTAGATTTTGTTATCCCCCAGCATTTT
.,.,TRBV11-2,TRBJ1-2,CASSLDRAQGLGYGYTF,TGTGCCAGCAGCTTAGATCGAGCCCAGGGTTTGGGCTATGGCTACACCTTC
TRBD1,.,TRBV4-3,TRBJ1-2,CASSPDRVGSYGYTF,TGCGCCAGCAGCCCCGACAGGGTCGGAAGCTATGGCTACACCTTC
.,.,TRBV7-9,TRBJ2-5,CASSFSLQGEETQYF,TGTGCCAGCAGCTTTAGTTTGCAGGGCGAGGAGACCCAGTACTTC
TRBD2,.,TRBV11-1,TRBJ2-5,CASSLTSGGTQYF,TGTGCCAGCAGCCTGACTAGCGGTGGGACCCAGTACTTC
TRBD1,.,TRBV14,TRBJ2-7,CASSDLGTGSYEQYF,TGTGCCAGCAGCGACCTGGGGACAGGGTCCTACGAGCAGTACTTC
.,.,TRBV4-3,TRBJ2-1,CASSQDPPGSYNEQFF,TGCGCCAGCAGCCAAGACCCCCCCGGGAGCTACAATGAGCAGTTCTTC
.,.,TRBV7-6,TRBJ2-5,CASSRSGNTQETQYF,TGTGCCAGCAGCCGGTCAGGTAACACGCAAGAGACCCAGTACTTC
TRBD1,.,TRBV14,TRBJ2-5,CASSHVRGQYQETQYF,TGTGCCAGCAGCCATGTGAGGGGACAGTACCAAGAGACCCAGTACTTC
.,.,TRBV6-5,TRBJ1-5,CASSRGAGNQPQHF,TGTGCCAGCAGCCGGGGGGCAGGCAATCAGCCCCAGCATTTT
.,.,TRBV7-9,TRBJ1-3,CASSPWGGLFSGNTIYF,TGTGCCAGCAGCCCCTGGGGGGGCCTCTTCTCTGGAAACACCATATATTTT
.,.,TRBV18,TRBJ2-3,CASSPEVRTDTQYF,TGTGCCAGCTCACCAGAGGTGCGCACAGATACGCAGTATTTT
TRBD1,.,TRBV23-1,TRBJ1-5,CASSLDRAGLNQPQHF,TGCGCCAGCAGCCTTGACAGGGCCGGTCTCAATCAGCCCCAGCATTTT
TRBD1,.,TRBV20-1,TRBJ2-7,CSASGQGAYIEQYF,TGCAGTGCTAGTGGACAGGGGGCTTATATCGAGCAGTACTTC
TRBD1,.,TRBV15,TRBJ1-3,CATSRPPGQPGNTIYF,TGTGCCACCAGCAGGCCTCCGGGACAGCCTGGAAACACCATATATTTT
.,.,TRBV6-5,TRBJ2-7,CASSVSRPPYEQYF,TGTGCCAGCAGCGTGTCTAGACCCCCCTACGAGCAGTACTTC
.,.,TRBV2,TRBJ2-3,CASSDPAGVGSDTQYF,TGTGCCAGCAGTGACCCCGCAGGGGTGGGCTCAGATACGCAGTATTTT
TRBD1,.,TRBV4-3,TRBJ1-2,CASSQEAGTGGYGYTF,TGCGCCAGCAGCCAAGAAGCCGGGACAGGGGGCTATGGCTACACCTTC
.,.,TRBV5-5,TRBJ1-1,CASSLERVNTEAFF,TGTGCCAGCAGCTTGGAGAGGGTGAACACTGAAGCTTTCTTT
TRBD1,.,TRBV19,TRBJ1-6,CASSIMGQDNSPLHF,TGTGCCAGTAGTATAATGGGACAGGATAATTCACCCCTCCACTTT
TRBD2,once,TRBV5-1,TRBJ2-7,CASSLQLAGGSSYEQYF,TGCGCCAGCAGCTTGCAACTAGCGGGGGGGTCCTCCTACGAGCAGTACTTC
TRBD1,.,TRBV6-4,TRBJ2-1,CASSADRGNEQFF,TGTGCCAGCAGTGCGGACAGGGGCAATGAGCAGTTCTTC
.,.,TRBV27,TRBJ1-1,CASSLNTGSLAEAFF,TGTGCCAGCAGTTTAAACACAGGGAGTCTCGCTGAAGCTTTCTTT
.,.,TRBV19,TRBJ2-7,CASTPGQGGTYEQYF,TGTGCCAGTACCCCCGGACAGGGAGGGACCTACGAGCAGTACTTC
TRBD1,.,TRBV7-6,TRBJ2-1,CASSFPDRGPLSDEQFF,TGTGCCAGCAGCTTCCCTGACAGGGGGCCTCTCTCGGATGAGCAGTTCTTC
.,.,TRBV19,TRBJ1-5,CASRGHPNQPQHF,TGTGCCAGTCGGGGACATCCCAATCAGCCCCAGCATTTT
.,.,TRBV4-1,TRBJ2-7,CASSQDHGSSYEQYF,TGCGCCAGCAGCCAAGATCATGGGAGTTCCTACGAGCAGTACTTC
.,.,TRBV6-5,TRBJ1-2,CASSYRASINYGYTF,TGTGCCAGCAGTTACCGTGCGTCCATTAACTATGGCTACACCTTC
TRBD1,.,TRBV4-1,TRBJ1-1,CASSQTGQANTEAFF,TGCGCCAGCAGCCAAACGGGACAGGCGAACACTGAAGCTTTCTTT
TRBD1,.,TRBV19,TRBJ2-7,CASSHTGTVSYEQYF,TGTGCCAGTAGTCACACCGGGACAGTCTCCTACGAGCAGTACTTC
.,.,TRBV6-5,TRBJ1-2,CASSYTQDYGYTF,TGTGCCAGCAGTTATACACAGGACTATGGCTACACCTTC
TRBD1,once,TRBV19,TRBJ1-1,CASILTGMGMNTEAFF,TGTGCCAGTATTCTGACAGGGATGGGGATGAACACTGAAGCTTTCTTT
TRBD2,.,TRBV5-4,TRBJ2-3,CASSLRLAGGQDTQYF,TGTGCCAGCAGCCTCAGACTAGCGGGGGGACAAGATACGCAGTATTTT
TRBD1,.,TRBV5-8,TRBJ1-3,CASSLGGQSFSGNTIYF,TGTGCCAGCAGCTTGGGGGGACAGTCCTTCTCTGGAAACACCATATATTTT
.,.,TRBV11-2,TRBJ2-7,CASSLSGLPAEQYF,TGTGCCAGCAGCTTATCGGGACTCCCTGCCGAGCAGTACTTC
TRBD1,.,TRBV19,TRBJ1-4,CASSIFIAGQTIATNEKLFF,TGTGCCAGTAGTATATTTATTGCGGGACAGACGATAGCAACTAATGAAAAACTGTTTTTT
.,.,TRBV15,TRBJ1-5,CATSSNRLGNQPQHF,TGTGCCACCAGCAGTAACAGGTTGGGGAATCAGCCCCAGCATTTT
.,.,TRBV3-1/TRBV3-2,TRBJ1-1,CASSRGQNFKAFF,TGTGCCAGCAGCCGCGGACAGAACTTTAAAGCTTTCTTT
TRBD2,.,TRBV7-9,TRBJ2-7,CASSLLVAGHLYEQYF,TGTGCCAGCAGCTTATTAGTAGCGGGACACCTCTACGAGCAGTACTTC
TRBD1,.,TRBV6-5,TRBJ1-2,CASGQGRINYGYTF,TGTGCCAGCGGACAGGGGCGAATTAACTATGGCTACACCTTC
TRBD1,.,TRBV7-2,TRBJ1-6,CASSLDRGPNSPLHF,TGTGCCAGCAGCTTAGACAGGGGGCCTAATTCACCCCTCCACTTT